Included here is one T cell receptor beta chain sequence, with context. The entry originates in a study of blood T cell repertoires in COVID-19. Study overall: From the United States, Italy and Spain came samples of acute and convalescent COVID-19. T cells, B-cell-depleted T cells, or PBMCs supplied cDNA or gDNA.

The method was immunoSEQ multiplex PCR; TCRdb's version includes in-frame clones alone and lacks a portion of them. The table lists a few hundred thousand clones, approximately 85% of them singletons. Researchers sorted participants into cohorts using their self-reported clinical history. Donors in Cohort 3 counted as recovered after two negative PCRs, clearance, or symptom resolution. The sequenced material came from PBMCs or T cells enriched from blood (not recorded which). This TCR derives from a woman in her 30s who had recovered from COVID-19.

The chain's CDR3 is CASSFGWGHGDNEQYF. DNA for the CDR3: TGTGCCAGCAGCTTTGGTTGGGGACACGGGGACAACGAGCAGTACTTC. The chain combines TRBV11-3 with TRBJ2-7; D might be TRBD1 (6 bases). There are 16 residues in the CDR3. Looked up from germline, CDR1 is SGHNT and CDR2 is YENEEA. V gave up 3 bases and J gave up 5 bases, with 20 bases separating them.